One sample yielded the 21 T cell receptor beta chains listed below, sequenced in a study of tumor-infiltrating lymphocytes in primary liver carcinoma. Without any cell sorting, roughly 17-31 mg of bulk tissue yielded co-extracted RNA and DNA. With a constant-region primer, TCR beta cDNA was made from 450 to 650 ng of total RNA. Slightly modified ARM-PCR with three nested multiplex PCR rounds yielded TCR beta libraries. Use of TRBV1-TRBV30 forward primers with a C-beta reverse primer characterized the first two PCR rounds, which lasted around 9 cycles each. One entry per CDR3 protein, called by TCRdb with MiXCR from the multiplex PCR reads. The sample holds some 100,000 distinct CDR3 sequences, around 71% seen once. The material sequenced was liver tumor tissue from sampling region 2. Stated subset: tumor region T2, inferior pole. These receptors came from a woman between 55 and 75 years old with primary liver carcinoma and hepatitis B virus infection.

About this clonotype itself: The conserved closing phenylalanine or tryptophan is absent in this CDR3, likely reflecting a read error. This chain uses TRBV12-3 or TRBV12-4 with TRBJ2-1, with 7 bases identical to TRBD2. The CDR3 runs to 14 residues. The CDR3 reads CVSSGVLAINEQFI. CDR3 coding DNA: TGTGTCAGCAGCGGGGTACTAGCCATCAATGAGCAGTTCATC.

V usage is TRBV5-1 and J usage is TRBJ2-3; TRBD2 matches at 13 bases. This CDR3 comprises 19 residues. Germline V gives CDR1 SGHRS, CDR2 YFSETQ. V gave up 0 bases and J gave up 2 bases; unmatched junction bases: 9. In nucleotides, the CDR3 is TGCGCCAGCAGCTTGGAAGGGACGACTAGCGGGAGGTCCACAGATACGCAGTATTTT. This translates into CASSLEGTTSGRSTDTQYF.

Turning to this clonotype: One end of the junction varies from germline; a read error may be responsible. The rearrangement uses TRBV5-4 and TRBJ2-3; 9 bases are shared with TRBD2. The germline V gene has CDR1 SGHNT and CDR2 YYREEE (reference sequence). CDR3 size: 17 residues. The CDR3 DNA follows: TGTACCAGCAGCTTGGGAGGTATAGCGGGAGGCACAGATACGCAGTATTTT. This sequence encodes CTSSLGGIAGGTDTQYF.

Remarks on this clonotype: Given a much more abundant clone one base away, this may be a read error. The chain has TRBV12-3 or TRBV12-4 and TRBJ2-6; 11 positions match TRBD1. The CDR3 contains 17 residues. CDR3 loop: CASSPGQGVSGSNVLTF. For the CDR3, the DNA is TGTGCCAGCAGCCCGGGACAGGGGGTTTCTGGGTCCAACGTCCTGACTTTC.

The chain combines TRBV14 with TRBJ1-5; no clear D gene. CDR1 is SGHDN, CDR2 FVKESK, per germline. This CDR3 is 14 amino acids long. Between the trimmed V and J ends, which lost 4 bases and 7 bases, there was a span of 14 bases. The CDR3 nucleotides read TGTGCCAGCAGCCGTGGGGAGCAGAACCAGCCCCAGCATTTT. This codes for CASSRGEQNQPQHF.

A word on this clonotype: Given a much more abundant clone one base away, this may be a read error. This CDR3 is CASSPTSDSTYKQYF. For the CDR3, the DNA is TGTGCCAGCAGCCCTACTAGCGACTCTACCTACAAGCAGTACTTC. The chain recombines TRBV5-4 with TRBJ2-7, with TRBD2 matching 7 bases. Germline CDR1 and CDR2: SGHNT and YYREEE (reference sequence). This CDR3 contains 15 residues.

This clonotype has more than one count but fewer than ten. This rearrangement joins TRBV11-2 to TRBJ2-5, with a weak D call TRBD2 (6 bases). The CDR3 spans 17 residues. The V gene lost 5 bases and the J gene lost 4 bases, with 23 bases spanning the gap. CDR1 is SGHAT, CDR2 FQNNGV, per germline. The CDR3 is CASSPPQRLEGGETQYF. For the CDR3, the DNA is TGTGCCAGCAGCCCGCCACAACGGTTAGAGGGAGGAGAGACCCAGTACTTC.

Notes on this clonotype: The junction shows a germline mismatch at one end, possibly a read error. The chain recombines TRBV5-8 with TRBJ2-7; D perhaps matches TRBD2 (5 bases). Germline lookup yields CDR1 SGHTS and CDR2 YDEGEE. This CDR3 comprises 14 residues. CDR3 residues: CACSPRTQTYEQYF. CDR3 DNA sequence: TGTGCCTGCAGCCCCCGGACTCAAACCTACGAGCAGTACTTC. The whole variable domain, remainder taken from reference TRBV5-8 and TRBJ2-7, is EAGVTQSPTHLIKTRGQQATLRCSPISGHTSVYWYQQALGLGLQFLLWYDEGEERNRGNFPPRFSGRQFPNYSSELNVNALELEDSALYLCACSPRTQTYEQYFGPGTRLTVT.

This clonotype was seen a single time. Since the CDR3 does not end with the conserved phenylalanine or tryptophan, this likely comes from a read error. The gene calls are TRBV10-3 and TRBJ2-7, with unresolved D. The CDR3 consists of 11 residues. CDR1 and CDR2 (germline): ENHRY, SYGVKD. Written as DNA, the CDR3 is TGTGACATCAGTGAGTCCTACGAGCAGTACTTG. This gives the protein CDISESYEQYL.

Comment on this clonotype: This may be a read error, as it is one base from a much larger clone. Here the CDR3 omits its conserved ending phenylalanine or tryptophan, so a read error is the likely source. V usage is TRBV4-2 and J usage is TRBJ2-7; 10 nucleotides match TRBD2. Germline lookup yields CDR1 LGHNA and CDR2 YNFKEQ. The CDR3 totals 14 residues. The V and J ends lost 0 bases and 7 bases, in that order; junction bases with no gene match: 3. The DNA for the CDR3 is TGTGCCAGCAGCCAAGAGCTAGCGGGAGATGAGCAGTACCTC. It translates to CASSQELAGDEQYL.

This clonotype was found a few times. This chain connects TRBV28 to TRBJ2-1, with 7 bases fitting TRBD1. Trimming removed 3 bases from V and 1 base from J; junction bases left unmatched: 6. The CDR3 has 16 amino acids. From germline, CDR1 is MDHEN and CDR2 SYDVKM. In nucleotides, the CDR3 is TGTGCCAGCAGTTTTAATTGGGACAGATCCTACAATGAGCAGTTCTTC. This gives the protein CASSFNWDRSYNEQFF.

With respect to this clonotype: At one end, the junction sequence differs from germline, possibly due to a read error. The genes are TRBV29-1 and TRBJ1-1, with a possible D match to TRBD1 (5 bases). Germline V gives CDR1 SQVTM, CDR2 ANQGSEA. This CDR3 is built from 13 residues. The DNA for the CDR3 is TGCAGTGTCGAGGGCAGGGCGAAGACTGGAGCTTTCTTT. This encodes CSVEGRAKTGAFF.

As regards this clonotype: A read error may account for a junction end that differs from germline. V is TRBV2 and J is TRBJ2-1; D is perhaps TRBD2 (5 bases). The CDR3 has 15 amino acids. Germline CDR1 reads SNHLY; CDR2 reads FYNNEI. CDR3 nucleotide sequence: TGTGCCAGCAGTCAGCGTTCTAGCTCCTGCAATGAGCAGTTCTTC. This translates into CASSQRSSSCNEQFF.

A remark on this clonotype: It is unclear where the CDR3 begins or ends on the DNA, so no DNA is shown, and the CDR3 is as TCRdb lists it. V usage is TRBV29-1 and J usage is TRBJ2-7; the listed D gene, TRBD2, was not tested against the DNA. Per germline, CDR1 SQVTM and CDR2 ANQGSEA. Ends included, the CDR3 has 14 residues. The CDR3: CGVALGTSGYEQCF.

As to this clonotype: One end of the junction varies from germline; a read error may be responsible. The chain links TRBV12-3 or TRBV12-4 to TRBJ2-3; a weak D match, TRBD1 (5 bases). This CDR3 comprises 17 residues. CDR3 residues: CASSLDTTVLNTDTQYF. The CDR3, as DNA: TGTGCCAGCAGTTTGGATACGACAGTGCTGAACACAGATACGCAGTATTTC.

About this clonotype itself: It may be a read error: a sequence one base away is much more abundant. V and J are TRBV7-9 and TRBJ1-1; unclear D gene. The CDR3 sequence is 11 residues long. In germline, CDR1 is SEHNR, CDR2 FQNEAQ (reference sequence). The CDR3 coding sequence is TGTGTCAGCAGCCCTTATGTAGGAGCTTTCTTT. This translates into CVSSPYVGAFF.

Comments on this clonotype: Since the CDR3 does not end with the conserved phenylalanine or tryptophan, this likely comes from a read error. Because the CDR3's place on the DNA is in doubt, the DNA is left out and the CDR3 is given as listed by TCRdb. J is TRBJ2-7 and V is TRBV11-2; the table calls TRBD2, which could not be checked here. The V gene's germline CDR1 is SGHAT and CDR2 FQNNGV. With termini counted, the CDR3 has 11 amino acids. The chain's CDR3 is CANSSASSLKY.

About this clonotype: A much bigger clone sits one base away, suggesting this may be a read error. The V call is TRBV5-1, the J call TRBJ2-7; D is unclear. Germline lookup yields CDR1 SGHRS and CDR2 YFSETQ. CDR3 size: 16 residues. This CDR3 is CASSLEGLGRTYKQYF. The CDR3 DNA sequence: TGCGCCAGCAGCTTGGAGGGTCTAGGACGTACCTACAAGCAGTACTTC.

This clonotype came up a few times. This may come from a read error, since a much larger clone is one base off. This sequence joins TRBV28 and TRBJ2-7, with 9 bases fitting TRBD1. This CDR3 is built from 16 residues. Trimming took 9 bases from V and 0 from J; bases not matched to a gene: 12. CDR1 and CDR2 (germline): MDHEN, SYDVKM. CDR3 sequence (DNA): TGTGCCAGGGTGTCAAACGGGACAGGGATCTCCTACGAGCAGTACTTC. Its translation: CARVSNGTGISYEQYF.

This clonotype is labeled medium-sized. The chain carries TRBV11-2 and TRBJ2-1; possibly TRBD1 for D (6 bases). Germline V CDR1 and CDR2: SGHAT, FQNNGV. This CDR3 region has 17 residues. V was trimmed by 0 bases and J by 3 bases, leaving 15 bases between them. This chain's CDR3 is CASSLDQQGIVYNEQFF. The CDR3 region has the DNA TGTGCCAGCAGCTTAGATCAACAGGGTATAGTCTACAATGAGCAGTTCTTC.

Concerning this clonotype itself: The junction and the germline gene differ at one end; a read error may be behind it. The chain is built from TRBV4-2 and TRBJ2-7, with 12 bases fitting TRBD1. The CDR3 is 17 residues long. The germline CDR1 and CDR2 sequences are LGHNA and YNFKEQ. For the CDR3, the DNA is TGTGCCAGCAACCAAAGGAGTCTGGGACAGGGGGCTACCGAGCAGTACTTC. Translating it yields CASNQRSLGQGATEQYF.